A selection of T cell receptor beta chains follows, all from one sample in a study of blood T cells in healthy people across ages. MiXCR, applied by TCRdb to the 5' RACE reads, yields one record per CDR3 protein. The profile shows more than 1.4 million distinct CDR3 sequences, 40% to 50% of them singletons. The sequenced sample consisted of blood. Receptors were obtained from a woman aged 18-29 years in good health. The CDR3 runs from the conserved cysteine through the conserved F or W. Each record gives: D gene, clone size, J gene, V gene, CDR3 DNA, CDR3 protein. The D gene is left open where the match is weak. Part of the rows lack a size; the others show once, few, many or a class for expanded clones.

d_gene: .; abundance: .; j_gene: TRBJ2-2; v_gene: TRBV27; CDR3nt: TGTGCCAGCAGTCAAGGGGTCGGGGAGCTGTTTTTT; CDR3aa: CASSQGVGELFF
d_gene: .; abundance: .; j_gene: TRBJ1-2; v_gene: TRBV20-1; CDR3nt: TGCAGTGCTAGAGATCGGGGGACGATGTATGGCTACACCTTC; CDR3aa: CSARDRGTMYGYTF
d_gene: TRBD1; abundance: .; j_gene: TRBJ2-3; v_gene: TRBV18; CDR3nt: TGTGCCAGCCCACTACAGGGGGCGCAGGGCACAGATACGCAGTATTTT; CDR3aa: CASPLQGAQGTDTQYF
d_gene: .; abundance: .; j_gene: TRBJ2-7; v_gene: TRBV4-1; CDR3nt: TGCGCCAGCAGCCAATTCATCACAGGGTCTAGCTCCTACGAGCAGTACTTC; CDR3aa: CASSQFITGSSSYEQYF
d_gene: TRBD2; abundance: .; j_gene: TRBJ2-7; v_gene: TRBV6-1; CDR3nt: TGTGCCAGCAGTGAAATCGGACTAGATCCCTACAATGAGCAGTACTTC; CDR3aa: CASSEIGLDPYNEQYF
d_gene: .; abundance: few; j_gene: TRBJ2-3; v_gene: TRBV7-2; CDR3nt: TGTGCCAGCAGCTTAGGGAGTCCACGCACAGATACGCAGTATTTT; CDR3aa: CASSLGSPRTDTQYF
d_gene: TRBD1; abundance: few; j_gene: TRBJ1-4; v_gene: TRBV12-3/TRBV12-4; CDR3nt: TGTGCCAGCACCGCGAGACAGGGTAGTGAAAAACTGTTTTTT; CDR3aa: CASTARQGSEKLFF
d_gene: .; abundance: many; j_gene: TRBJ2-5; v_gene: TRBV6-5; CDR3nt: TGTGCCAGCAGTTACTCGGGCGGGACCCAGGAGACCCAGTACTTC; CDR3aa: CASSYSGGTQETQYF
d_gene: TRBD1; abundance: many; j_gene: TRBJ2-1; v_gene: TRBV15; CDR3nt: TGTGCCACCAGCAAAGGACAGGGATACAATGAGCAGTTCTTC; CDR3aa: CATSKGQGYNEQFF
d_gene: .; abundance: .; j_gene: TRBJ2-5; v_gene: TRBV12-3/TRBV12-4; CDR3nt: TGTGCCAGCAGTACGGTCTACAAGGGTCAAGAGACCCAGTACTTC; CDR3aa: CASSTVYKGQETQYF
d_gene: .; abundance: .; j_gene: TRBJ1-2; v_gene: TRBV21-1; CDR3nt: TGTGCCAGCAGCCCCGCGGGCCGTCAACGCGAGGGGTATGGCTACACCTTC; CDR3aa: CASSPAGRQREGYGYTF
d_gene: TRBD2; abundance: .; j_gene: TRBJ2-7; v_gene: TRBV20-1; CDR3nt: TGCAGTGCCCTAAGAGGAGCGGGAGAGGACGAGCAGTACTTC; CDR3aa: CSALRGAGEDEQYF
d_gene: .; abundance: few; j_gene: TRBJ2-1; v_gene: TRBV4-1; CDR3nt: TGCGCCAGCAGCCCCGCCAGGGGGGCCAACAATGAGCAGTTCTTC; CDR3aa: CASSPARGANNEQFF
d_gene: .; abundance: .; j_gene: TRBJ2-1; v_gene: TRBV20-1; CDR3nt: TGCAGTGCCAGACAACTCTACAATGAGCAGTTCTTC; CDR3aa: CSARQLYNEQFF
d_gene: TRBD2; abundance: .; j_gene: TRBJ2-2; v_gene: TRBV4-1; CDR3nt: TGCGCCAGCAGCCAAGAAAACGGACTAGCTGATATAACCGGGGAGCTGTTTTTT; CDR3aa: CASSQENGLADITGELFF
d_gene: .; abundance: .; j_gene: TRBJ1-3; v_gene: TRBV6-5; CDR3nt: TGTGCCAGCAGTTACAAGGGACACGGAGTATCTGGAAACACCAAATATTTT; CDR3aa: CASSYKGHGVSGNTKYF
d_gene: .; abundance: .; j_gene: TRBJ1-4; v_gene: TRBV28; CDR3nt: TGTGCCAGCAGGGAATGGGACACAACCCTGTTTTTT; CDR3aa: CASREWDTTLFF
d_gene: .; abundance: .; j_gene: TRBJ1-1; v_gene: TRBV20-1; CDR3nt: TGCAGTGCTAGCCCCTTGGGGAGAAATATGAACACTGAAGCTTTCTTT; CDR3aa: CSASPLGRNMNTEAFF
d_gene: TRBD1; abundance: .; j_gene: TRBJ2-1; v_gene: TRBV11-1; CDR3nt: TGTGCCAGCAGCCCGGACAGGGAGTACAATGAGCAGTTCTTC; CDR3aa: CASSPDREYNEQFF
d_gene: TRBD2; abundance: .; j_gene: TRBJ2-3; v_gene: TRBV5-1; CDR3nt: TGCGCCAGCAGCTCGGGACTAGCGGGGTTCTCAGATACGCAGTATTTT; CDR3aa: CASSSGLAGFSDTQYF
d_gene: .; abundance: .; j_gene: TRBJ1-2; v_gene: TRBV24-1; CDR3nt: TGTGCCACCAGTACACGGGGAGGGACCTATGGCTACACCTTC; CDR3aa: CATSTRGGTYGYTF
d_gene: .; abundance: .; j_gene: TRBJ1-1; v_gene: TRBV6-5; CDR3nt: TGTGCCAGCACCTCGCCCCGGGGGGGCTCTGAAGCTTTCTTT; CDR3aa: CASTSPRGGSEAFF
d_gene: TRBD2; abundance: .; j_gene: TRBJ2-7; v_gene: TRBV5-1; CDR3nt: TGCGCCAGCAGCACGACTAGCGGGGAGGTCTACGAGCAGTACTTC; CDR3aa: CASSTTSGEVYEQYF
d_gene: TRBD2; abundance: few; j_gene: TRBJ2-7; v_gene: TRBV7-2; CDR3nt: TGTGCCAGCAGCTTAAGACTAGCGGGACTAACCTACGAGCAGTACTTC; CDR3aa: CASSLRLAGLTYEQYF
d_gene: .; abundance: .; j_gene: TRBJ2-1; v_gene: TRBV9; CDR3nt: TGTGCCAGCAGCGTAGGCGGGGTGAAGAGTGAGCAGTTCTTC; CDR3aa: CASSVGGVKSEQFF
d_gene: .; abundance: .; j_gene: TRBJ2-7; v_gene: TRBV7-2; CDR3nt: TGTGCCAGCAGCTACGAAGGGTTCGAGCAGTACTTC; CDR3aa: CASSYEGFEQYF
d_gene: .; abundance: .; j_gene: TRBJ2-6; v_gene: TRBV3-1; CDR3nt: TGTGCCAGCAGCCAAGGATTGGGCGGGACAGTGCTCTCTGGGGCCAACGTCCTGACTTTC; CDR3aa: CASSQGLGGTVLSGANVLTF
d_gene: .; abundance: .; j_gene: TRBJ2-2; v_gene: TRBV21-1; CDR3nt: TGTGCCAGCAGCAAAATCTATAGCGGGAGAAACACCGGGGAGCTGTTTTTT; CDR3aa: CASSKIYSGRNTGELFF
d_gene: TRBD1; abundance: .; j_gene: TRBJ2-4; v_gene: TRBV2; CDR3nt: TGTGCCAGCAGGAGGGGGCAGGGCAACATTCAGTACTTC; CDR3aa: CASRRGQGNIQYF
d_gene: TRBD1; abundance: few; j_gene: TRBJ1-4; v_gene: TRBV25-1; CDR3nt: TGTGCCAGCAGTGAATGGGGGGACAGGCGCGGCGATGAAAAACTGTTTTTT; CDR3aa: CASSEWGDRRGDEKLFF
d_gene: TRBD2; abundance: .; j_gene: TRBJ2-3; v_gene: TRBV28; CDR3nt: TGTGCCAGCAGTCGCCGGCGGGAGGCAGATACGCAGTATTTT; CDR3aa: CASSRRREADTQYF
d_gene: .; abundance: many; j_gene: TRBJ2-5; v_gene: TRBV6-1; CDR3nt: TGTGCCAGCAGTGAAGCTTGGAAGCTTCGGGAGACCCAGTACTTC; CDR3aa: CASSEAWKLRETQYF
d_gene: .; abundance: .; j_gene: TRBJ2-3; v_gene: TRBV6-1; CDR3nt: TGTGCCAGCAGTGTGGGGATTGGTACGCAGTATTTT; CDR3aa: CASSVGIGTQYF
d_gene: TRBD2; abundance: .; j_gene: TRBJ2-5; v_gene: TRBV3-1; CDR3nt: TGTGCCAGCAGCCAAATCGGGGCTAGCGGTGAGCAGTACTTC; CDR3aa: CASSQIGASGEQYF
d_gene: TRBD1; abundance: few; j_gene: TRBJ2-1; v_gene: TRBV7-7; CDR3nt: TGTGCTAGCAGCACTCGTGCGGGGACAGGGCTCAATGAGCAGTTCTTC; CDR3aa: CASSTRAGTGLNEQFF
d_gene: .; abundance: few; j_gene: TRBJ2-1; v_gene: TRBV21-1; CDR3nt: TGTGCCAGCAGCCCCCGTTTGCGAGGGATCCATGAGCAGTTCTTC; CDR3aa: CASSPRLRGIHEQFF
d_gene: .; abundance: .; j_gene: TRBJ1-5; v_gene: TRBV12-3/TRBV12-4; CDR3nt: TGTGCCAGCAGTGGGGACGGATGGGGCAATCAGCCCCAGCATTTT; CDR3aa: CASSGDGWGNQPQHF
d_gene: TRBD1; abundance: .; j_gene: TRBJ2-1; v_gene: TRBV10-3; CDR3nt: TGTGCCATCAGTGTCCGGACAGGGGACGCCTGGATGTTCTTC; CDR3aa: CAISVRTGDAWMFF